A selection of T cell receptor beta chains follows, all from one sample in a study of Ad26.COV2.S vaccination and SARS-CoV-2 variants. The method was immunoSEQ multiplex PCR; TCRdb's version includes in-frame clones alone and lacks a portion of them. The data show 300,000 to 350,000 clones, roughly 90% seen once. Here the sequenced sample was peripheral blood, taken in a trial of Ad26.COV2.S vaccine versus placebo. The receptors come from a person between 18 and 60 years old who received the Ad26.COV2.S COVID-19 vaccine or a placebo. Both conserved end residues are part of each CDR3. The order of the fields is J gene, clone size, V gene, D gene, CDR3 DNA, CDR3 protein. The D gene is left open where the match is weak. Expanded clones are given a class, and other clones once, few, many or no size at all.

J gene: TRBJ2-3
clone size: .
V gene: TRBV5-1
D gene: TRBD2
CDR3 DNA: TGCGCCAGCAGCTTGGAGGGGCTAGCGGGGGGAGATACGCAGTATTTT
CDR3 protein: CASSLEGLAGGDTQYF

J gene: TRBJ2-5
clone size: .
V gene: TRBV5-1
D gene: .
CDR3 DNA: TGCGCCAGCAGCAGCCCACAAGAGACCCAGTACTTC
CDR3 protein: CASSSPQETQYF

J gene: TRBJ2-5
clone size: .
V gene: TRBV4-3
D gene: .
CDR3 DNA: TGCGCCAGCAGCCAAGATCGGTTCGTAGCCCAAGAGACCCAGTACTTC
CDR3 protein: CASSQDRFVAQETQYF

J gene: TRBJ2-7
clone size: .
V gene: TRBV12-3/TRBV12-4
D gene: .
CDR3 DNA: TGTGCCAGCAGTTTAAGAACTGTTTACGAGCAGTACTTC
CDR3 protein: CASSLRTVYEQYF

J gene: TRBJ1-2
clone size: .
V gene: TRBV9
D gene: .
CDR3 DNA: TGTGCCAGCAGCGTGGCGACGGCAGCTAACTATGGCTACACCTTC
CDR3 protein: CASSVATAANYGYTF

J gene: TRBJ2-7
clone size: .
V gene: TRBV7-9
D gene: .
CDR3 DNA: TGTGCCAGCAGCCCCGGGACCTCCTACGAGCAGTACTTC
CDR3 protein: CASSPGTSYEQYF

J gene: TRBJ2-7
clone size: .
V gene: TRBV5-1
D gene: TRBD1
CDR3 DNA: TGCGCCAGCAGCTTGGAGGGACAGCCCTCCTACGAGCAGTACTTC
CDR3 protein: CASSLEGQPSYEQYF

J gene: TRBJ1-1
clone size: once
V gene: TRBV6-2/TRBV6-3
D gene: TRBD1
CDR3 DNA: TGTGCCAGCAGTTACCGAGCTACAGGGGCCCAACAGCTGAACACTGAAGCTTTCTTT
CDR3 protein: CASSYRATGAQQLNTEAFF

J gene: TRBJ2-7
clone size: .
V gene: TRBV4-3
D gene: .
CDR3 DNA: TGCGCCAGCAGCCAAGCCAGCGTAGTTCCCTACGAGCAGTACTTC
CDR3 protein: CASSQASVVPYEQYF

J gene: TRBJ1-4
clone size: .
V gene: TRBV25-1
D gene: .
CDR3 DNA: TGTGCCAGCTTAGAACCCCTCCCCGGGGAAAAACTGTTTTTT
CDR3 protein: CASLEPLPGEKLFF

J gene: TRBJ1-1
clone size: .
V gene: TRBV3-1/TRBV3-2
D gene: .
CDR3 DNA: TGTGCCAGCAGCCAAGCCATCGGAGATGAAGCTTTCTTT
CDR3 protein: CASSQAIGDEAFF

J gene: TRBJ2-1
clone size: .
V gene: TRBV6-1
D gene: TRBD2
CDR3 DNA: TGTGCCAGCAGTGAAGCGGGCGGGGGAAAAGACAATGAGCAGTTCTTC
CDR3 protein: CASSEAGGGKDNEQFF

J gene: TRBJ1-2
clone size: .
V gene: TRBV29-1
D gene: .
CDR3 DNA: TGCAGCGTTGGAACAGGCTATGGCTACACCTTC
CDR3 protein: CSVGTGYGYTF

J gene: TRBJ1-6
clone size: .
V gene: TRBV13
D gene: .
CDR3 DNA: TGTGCCAGCAGCTTATCTCCCGGGACCATGGGTTCACCCCTCCACTTT
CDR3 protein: CASSLSPGTMGSPLHF

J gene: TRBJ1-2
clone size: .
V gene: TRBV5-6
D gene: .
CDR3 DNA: TGTGCCAGCAGCTTGATCGCGGGAGACTATGGCTACACCTTC
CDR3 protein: CASSLIAGDYGYTF

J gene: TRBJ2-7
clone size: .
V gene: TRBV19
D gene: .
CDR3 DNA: TGTGCCAGTAGTATCCTCTTTGAACAGGGTGGCGAGCAGTACTTC
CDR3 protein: CASSILFEQGGEQYF

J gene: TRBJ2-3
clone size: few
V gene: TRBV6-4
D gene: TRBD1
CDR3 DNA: TGTGCCAGCAGTGACTCACCCGGGACAGGGGCCGATACGCAGTATTTT
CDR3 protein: CASSDSPGTGADTQYF

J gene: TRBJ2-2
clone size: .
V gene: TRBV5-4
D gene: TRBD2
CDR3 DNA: TGTGCCAGCAGCTCCCGCGGGGGAGGTACCGGGGAGCTGTTTTTT
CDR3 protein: CASSSRGGGTGELFF

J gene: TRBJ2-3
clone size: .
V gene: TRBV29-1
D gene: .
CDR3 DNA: TGCAGCCTACTGCCCGAAAGTAGCACAGATACGCAGTATTTT
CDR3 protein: CSLLPESSTDTQYF

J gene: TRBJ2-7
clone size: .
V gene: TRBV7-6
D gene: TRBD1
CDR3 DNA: TGTGCCAGCAGCGCCGCCGGGGGGACAGGGGCCTACGAGCAGTACTTC
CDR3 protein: CASSAAGGTGAYEQYF

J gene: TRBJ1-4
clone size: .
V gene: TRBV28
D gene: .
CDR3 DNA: TGTGCCAGCAGCCCTAGAAGGTTTGACGAAAAACTGTTTTTT
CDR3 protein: CASSPRRFDEKLFF

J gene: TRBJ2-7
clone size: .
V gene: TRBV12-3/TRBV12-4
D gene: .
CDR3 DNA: TGTGCCAGCAGTCCAAGCGGCCACGAGCAGTACTTC
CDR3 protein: CASSPSGHEQYF

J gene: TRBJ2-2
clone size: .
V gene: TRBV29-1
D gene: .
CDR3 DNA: TGCAGCGTTGTCGTTCCAGGGATGTACCCCGGGGAGCTGTTTTTT
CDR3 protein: CSVVVPGMYPGELFF

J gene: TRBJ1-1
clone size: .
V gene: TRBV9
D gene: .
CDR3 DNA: TGTGCCAGCAGCGTAGGCGGCTCGGGTATGAACACTGAAGCTTTCTTT
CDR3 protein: CASSVGGSGMNTEAFF

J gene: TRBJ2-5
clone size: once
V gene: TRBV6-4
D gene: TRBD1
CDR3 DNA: TGTGCCAGCAGTTCTTCCCGGACAGGGCCCATGGCGGCCCAGTACTTC
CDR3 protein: CASSSSRTGPMAAQYF

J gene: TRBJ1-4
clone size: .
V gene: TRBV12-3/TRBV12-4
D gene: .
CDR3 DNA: TGTGCCAGCAGTTTTGCAAATGAAAAACTGTTTTTT
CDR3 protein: CASSFANEKLFF

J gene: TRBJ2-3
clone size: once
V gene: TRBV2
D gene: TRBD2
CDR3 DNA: TGTGCCAGCAGCGCTAAGCGGACTAGCGAAAAGGAAGATACGCAGTATTTT
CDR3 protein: CASSAKRTSEKEDTQYF

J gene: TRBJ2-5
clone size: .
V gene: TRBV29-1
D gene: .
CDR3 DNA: TGCAGCGTTGAAATAACAGCGGAGACCCAGTACTTC
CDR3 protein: CSVEITAETQYF

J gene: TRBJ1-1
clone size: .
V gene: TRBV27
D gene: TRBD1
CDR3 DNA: TGTGCCAGCAGTGTCACAGGGGACGTGAACACTGAAGCTTTCTTT
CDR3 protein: CASSVTGDVNTEAFF

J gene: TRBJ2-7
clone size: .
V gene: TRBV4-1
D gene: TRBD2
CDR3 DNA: TGCGCCAGCAGACTACGGACTAGCGGGGGATATTACGAGCAGTACTTC
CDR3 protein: CASRLRTSGGYYEQYF

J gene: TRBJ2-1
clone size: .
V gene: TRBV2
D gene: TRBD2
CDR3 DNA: TGTGCCAGCAGTTGGCTAGCGGGGCTCGATGAGCAGTTCTTC
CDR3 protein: CASSWLAGLDEQFF

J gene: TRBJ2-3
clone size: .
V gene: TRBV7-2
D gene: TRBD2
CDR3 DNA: TGTGCCAGCAGCTTAGGCCCTAGCGGAGTCACAGATACGCAGTATTTT
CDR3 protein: CASSLGPSGVTDTQYF